This T cell receptor beta chain was identified in a study of T-cell reconstitution after alpha-beta-depleted transplantation in children (dated by TCRdb to the mid-2010s). For the study in its entirety: Using TCR repertoire profiling, the study followed T-cell immune reconstitution in a quantitative way in children after TCRalphabeta/CD19-depleted allogeneic hematopoietic cell transplantation.

Library generation was performed with PCR. Sequenced on an Illumina HiSeq 2500. TCR library preparation used molecular barcoding, with unique molecular identifiers applied to normalize quantification of the TCRbeta repertoire. The public sequencing data were trimmed at Q25 with fastp and processed into clonotypes with MiXCR by TCRdb, which kept only in-frame beta chains. Entries are consolidated by CDR3 protein sequence, retaining the most common genes and DNA. The sample includes about 610,000 distinct CDR3 sequences, with roughly a tenth observed a single time. Together, the top ten hold about 4.3% of the sample. This clonotype has a handful of counts. What antigen it recognizes has not been identified. This is likely a read error, given that the CDR3 carries no conserved phenylalanine or tryptophan at its end. Because the CDR3's place on the DNA is in doubt, the DNA is left out and the CDR3 is given as listed by TCRdb.

Sequences were derived from PBMCs from the stem cell graft donor, sampled from the stem cell graft. This sequence originates from a human donor who donated a stem cell graft to a child with acute myeloid leukemia.

The CDR3 protein sequence reads: CSASLGTGAPL. The V and J genes are TRBV20-1 and TRBJ1-4; TRBD1, the D gene given by the table, was not confirmed from the DNA. CDR1 and CDR2, per the germline V gene (reference sequence), are DFQATT and SNEGSKA. The CDR3 spans 11 residues, counting both ends.